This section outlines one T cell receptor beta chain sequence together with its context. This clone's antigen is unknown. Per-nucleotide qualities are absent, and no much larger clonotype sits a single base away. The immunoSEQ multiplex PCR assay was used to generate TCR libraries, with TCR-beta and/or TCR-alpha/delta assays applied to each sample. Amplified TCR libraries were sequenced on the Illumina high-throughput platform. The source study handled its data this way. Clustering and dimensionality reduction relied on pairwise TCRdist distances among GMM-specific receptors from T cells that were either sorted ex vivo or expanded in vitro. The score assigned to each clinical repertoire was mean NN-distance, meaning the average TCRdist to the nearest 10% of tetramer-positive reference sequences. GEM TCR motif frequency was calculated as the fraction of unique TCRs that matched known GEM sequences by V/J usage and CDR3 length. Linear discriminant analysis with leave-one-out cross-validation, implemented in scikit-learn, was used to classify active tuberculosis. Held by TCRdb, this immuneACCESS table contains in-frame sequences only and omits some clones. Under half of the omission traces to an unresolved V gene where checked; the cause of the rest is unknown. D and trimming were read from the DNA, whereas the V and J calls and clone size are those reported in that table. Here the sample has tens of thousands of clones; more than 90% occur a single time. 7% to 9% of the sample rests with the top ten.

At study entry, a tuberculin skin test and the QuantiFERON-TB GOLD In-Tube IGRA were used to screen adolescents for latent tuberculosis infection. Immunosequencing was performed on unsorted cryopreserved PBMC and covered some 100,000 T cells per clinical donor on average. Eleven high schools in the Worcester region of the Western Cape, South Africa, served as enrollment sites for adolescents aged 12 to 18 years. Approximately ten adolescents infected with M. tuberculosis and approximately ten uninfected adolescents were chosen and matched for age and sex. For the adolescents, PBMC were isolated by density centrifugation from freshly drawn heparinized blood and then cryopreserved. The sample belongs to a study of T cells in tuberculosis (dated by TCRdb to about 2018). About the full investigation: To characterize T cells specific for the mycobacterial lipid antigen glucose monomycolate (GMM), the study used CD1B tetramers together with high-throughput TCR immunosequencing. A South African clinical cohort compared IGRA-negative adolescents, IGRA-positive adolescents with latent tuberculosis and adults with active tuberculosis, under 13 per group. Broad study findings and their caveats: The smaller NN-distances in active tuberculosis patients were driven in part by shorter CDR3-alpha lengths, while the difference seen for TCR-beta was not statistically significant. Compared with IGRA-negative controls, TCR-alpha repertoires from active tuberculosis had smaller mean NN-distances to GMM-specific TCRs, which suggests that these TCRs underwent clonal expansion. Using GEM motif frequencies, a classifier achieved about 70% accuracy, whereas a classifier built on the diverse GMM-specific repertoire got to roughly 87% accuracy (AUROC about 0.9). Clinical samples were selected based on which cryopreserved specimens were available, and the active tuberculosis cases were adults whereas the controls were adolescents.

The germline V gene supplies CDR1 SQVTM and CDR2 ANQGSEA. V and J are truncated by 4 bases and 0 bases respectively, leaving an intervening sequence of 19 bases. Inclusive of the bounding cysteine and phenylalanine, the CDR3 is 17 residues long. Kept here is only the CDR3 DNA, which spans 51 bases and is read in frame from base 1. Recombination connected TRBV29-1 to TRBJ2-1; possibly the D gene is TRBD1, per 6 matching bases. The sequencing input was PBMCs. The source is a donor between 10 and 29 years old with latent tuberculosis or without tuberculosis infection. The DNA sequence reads TGCAGCGTTGTAGTCAGGGGATCAGGGAGCTCCTACAATGAGCAGTTCTTC. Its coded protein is CSVVVRGSGSSYNEQFF.